A selection of T cell receptor beta chains follows, all from one sample in a study of blood T cell repertoires in COVID-19. Profiling relied on immunoSEQ multiplex PCR, and the TCRdb table lists in-frame clones only, not all of them. The repertoire holds about 140,000 clones, with 84% as singletons. Sequencing was carried out using PBMCs or T cells enriched from blood (not recorded which). The receptor source for this set is a woman younger than 35 who had been exposed to COVID-19. Each CDR3 is given with its conserved first and last residue. A D gene is named only where the DNA matches it firmly. Size is omitted from some rows. Given values are once, few, many or a class for expanded clones.

d_call j_call clone_size v_call cdr3_nt cdr3_aa
TRBD2 TRBJ2-3 NA TRBV10-1 TGCGCCAGCAGTGAGCGCGGGAGTAGAGATACGCAGTATTTT CASSERGSRDTQYF
TRBD1 TRBJ1-1 NA TRBV10-3 TGTGCCGTCGGCGTTAAAGCCAGGGGGAATACTGAAGCTTTCTTT CAVGVKARGNTEAFF
NA TRBJ1-1 NA TRBV11-2 TGTGCCAGCAGCTTAGATCTGAGACCCAGCGTAGCTTTCTTT CASSLDLRPSVAFF
NA TRBJ1-1 few TRBV12-5 TGTGCTAGTGTCATGCCTCAGGGGCCGAACACTGAAGCTTTCTTT CASVMPQGPNTEAFF
NA TRBJ2-7 once TRBV29-1 TGCAGCGTCGTAAACCCCCACAGCTGGGGAGACTACGAGCAGTACTTC CSVVNPHSWGDYEQYF
NA TRBJ1-5 NA TRBV4-2 TGTGCCAGCAGCCAACCAGACAGTACTAATCAGCCCCAGCATTTT CASSQPDSTNQPQHF
TRBD2 TRBJ2-7 NA TRBV5-1 TGCGCCAGCAGCTTGGGTCTAGCGGGAGGGAGCTCCTACGAGCAGTACTTC CASSLGLAGGSSYEQYF
NA TRBJ2-1 NA TRBV29-1 TGCAGCGCCCTCCCGGACAGAAACAATGAGCAGTTCTTC CSALPDRNNEQFF
TRBD1 TRBJ2-7 once TRBV4-1 TGCGCCAGCAGCCCGGGACAGGATCCATACGAGCAGTACTTC CASSPGQDPYEQYF
TRBD1 TRBJ1-1 NA TRBV14 TGTGCCAGCAGCCAGGACAGGGTTCCAGACACTGAAGCTTTCTTT CASSQDRVPDTEAFF
TRBD2 TRBJ2-7 NA TRBV2 TGTGCCAGCAGTCGGCTAGCGGGACTGGGCGAGCAGTACTTC CASSRLAGLGEQYF
TRBD2 TRBJ2-1 NA TRBV28 TGTGCCAGCAGTTCATTTTCTAGCGGGAGTAGTAATGAGCAGTTCTTC CASSSFSSGSSNEQFF
NA TRBJ1-5 few TRBV28 TGTGCCAGCAGTTTAAGTCAGGGATACCAGCCCCAGCATTTT CASSLSQGYQPQHF
TRBD1 TRBJ2-7 NA TRBV7-7 TGTGCCAGCAGCCAAGGACAGGGGGGGTACGAGCAGTACTTC CASSQGQGGYEQYF
NA TRBJ1-1 NA TRBV7-2 TGTGCCAGCAGCTCCTCGGCGGGCCTAAACACTGAAGCTTTCTTT CASSSSAGLNTEAFF
NA TRBJ1-1 NA TRBV5-1 TGCGCCAGCAGCCCTATGGCGGGCTCAAGTGAAGCTTTCTTT CASSPMAGSSEAFF
TRBD1 TRBJ2-7 NA TRBV19 TGTGCCTCCACTCGCGGACAGGGCCCCGAAGAGCAGTACTTC CASTRGQGPEEQYF
NA TRBJ2-1 NA TRBV5-1 TGCGCCAGCAGCTTGGAGGGGTCGATCCCCGGAGGGGAGCAGTTCTTC CASSLEGSIPGGEQFF
NA TRBJ2-7 few TRBV5-1 TGCGCCAGCAGCTTGACAGGCGGAGACCCCTACGAGCAGTACTTC CASSLTGGDPYEQYF
NA TRBJ2-2 NA TRBV6-5 TGTGCCAGCAGTTCGCGGGGACAGTACACCGGGGAGCTGTTTTTT CASSSRGQYTGELFF
TRBD2 TRBJ2-1 NA TRBV3-1/TRBV3-2 TGTGCCAGCAGCCATTCGACCGGACTAGCGGGAGGGCCGGAATACAATGAGCAGTTCTTC CASSHSTGLAGGPEYNEQFF
NA TRBJ2-5 NA TRBV3-1/TRBV3-2 TGTGCCAGCAGCCAAGATCTGCCAGGCCTACAAGAGACCCAGTACTTC CASSQDLPGLQETQYF
NA TRBJ2-6 NA TRBV4-3 TGCGCCAGCAGCCAAGGGGCCGTGGATGGGGCCAACGTCCTGACTTTC CASSQGAVDGANVLTF
NA TRBJ2-1 NA TRBV28 TGTGCCAGCAGTTTAATAAGACAGGAGCAGTTCTTC CASSLIRQEQFF
NA TRBJ1-2 NA TRBV7-3 TGTGCCAGCAGCTTGAGTATCTTCTATGGCTACACCTTC CASSLSIFYGYTF
TRBD2 TRBJ2-4 NA TRBV11-1 TGTGCCAGCAGCTTAGCGACTAGCGGATCCCTAGCCAAAAACATTCAGTACTTC CASSLATSGSLAKNIQYF
NA TRBJ2-5 NA TRBV28 TGTGCCAGCAGTTCCACCGGGACTGATACAAGAGGGACCCAGTACTTC CASSSTGTDTRGTQYF
TRBD2 TRBJ2-1 few TRBV9 TGTGCCAGCAGCGTAGGTGTGGCGGGAGGGTTGGATGAGCAGTTCTTC CASSVGVAGGLDEQFF
NA TRBJ2-3 NA TRBV21-1 TGTGCCAGCACCAAAGGACCCCCGACAGGGGACAACGGAGATACGCAGTATTTT CASTKGPPTGDNGDTQYF
NA TRBJ1-3 NA TRBV12-3/TRBV12-4 TGTGCCAGCACCCTGGGGAGAAGAAACACCATATATTTT CASTLGRRNTIYF
NA TRBJ2-5 NA TRBV7-2 TGTGCCAGCAGCTCTCGAGCGGAAGAGACCCAGTACTTC CASSSRAEETQYF
NA TRBJ2-6 NA TRBV6-4 TGTGCCAGCAGTGATGAGACTGGGGCCAACGTCCTGACTTTC CASSDETGANVLTF
NA TRBJ1-2 NA TRBV6-2/TRBV6-3 TGTGCCAGCAGCCCCCTCAGGGATGGCTACACCTTC CASSPLRDGYTF
TRBD1 TRBJ1-2 NA TRBV5-6 TGTGCCAGCAGGTCGGGACAGGACAATAACTATGGCTACACCTTC CASRSGQDNNYGYTF
TRBD2 TRBJ2-1 NA TRBV7-9 TGTGCCAGCAGCCAGACCCCCGGGACTAGCGGGGACAATGAGCAGTTCTTC CASSQTPGTSGDNEQFF
NA TRBJ1-1 NA TRBV5-1 TGCGCCAGCAGCTCGGCGACAAGCAATATAATGAACACTGAAGCTTTCTTT CASSSATSNIMNTEAFF
NA TRBJ1-1 NA TRBV27 TGTGCCAGCAGTTTAGGGGGCGGTCGACTGAACACTGAAGCTTTCTTT CASSLGGGRLNTEAFF